Reported below is one T cell receptor beta chain. Its antigen is still unknown. Data came from immunoSEQ multiplex PCR; TCRdb stores just in-frame clones and leaves some out. Of some 110,000 clones listed, 88% are singletons. This entry comes from a study of cytomegalovirus exposure and HLA in healthy donors. Findings and caveats of the study: A later analysis found first-cohort TCR clusters tended to co-occur in the 110 or so validation repertoires. Associated with cytomegalovirus, according to the listing, were around 160 TCR beta chains. The classifier reportedly diagnosed cytomegalovirus status with high specificity and sensitivity.

The study drew the donors from its approximately 110-subject validation cohort, separate from the roughly 670-subject first cohort. The sequence came from a man aged 18 to 29 in good health and CMV-seronegative. What was sequenced was PBMCs.

The CDR3: CASSPPSAESGELFF. CDR3 coding DNA: TGTGCCAGCAGCCCCCCCTCGGCGGAATCCGGGGAGCTGTTTTTT. The V and J genes are TRBV5-4 and TRBJ2-2; D unresolved. Germline CDR1 SGHNT, CDR2 YYREEE (reference sequence). Trimming removed 4 bases at V and 6 bases at J, with 16 bases between. The CDR3 consists of 15 residues.